This TCR beta chain emerged from a study of shared clonotypes between healthy human individuals. Study-level points and caveats: Limited genetic and exposure-history diversity came from having few donors. Among donors, sharing of clonotypes was expected to be affected by sequencing depth.

Without sorting, samples used 90 million or so PBMCs for genomic DNA. With regard to this clone: Antigen unknown. Its ends do not fully match the called genes, so a read error is possible.

The protocol was immunoSEQ multiplex PCR, while the TCRdb copy is restricted to in-frame clones and leaves out a portion. This sample has around 500,000 clones, with roughly 77% found just once. Germline CDR1 and CDR2: SQVTM and ANQGSEA. CDR3 length: 13 residues. This TCR was sampled from a woman between 35 and 50 years old in good health. Some clones in this sample may be carry-over from other donors' samples. Specimen: PBMCs. The rearrangement uses TRBV29-1 and TRBJ2-3, with 7 bases matching TRBD2. CDR3 sequence (DNA): TGCGGCGTCGTCCCGACTAGCATAGATACGCAGTATTTT. Protein sequence: CGVVPTSIDTQYF.